This record covers a single T cell receptor (beta chain). This entry is derived from a study of cytomegalovirus exposure and HLA in healthy donors. V gave up 6 bases and J gave up 5 bases; unmatched junction bases: 6. CDR3 size: 14 residues. Germline values: CDR1 SGHTA, CDR2 FQGNSA. Those who donated were healthy bone marrow donors. The PCR had 60 Vbeta and 13 Jbeta primers. Produced via immunoSEQ multiplex PCR; TCRdb's table is partial and in-frame only. The table lists fewer than 150,000 clones, roughly 80% of them singletons. This chain uses TRBV7-2 with TRBJ2-7, with TRBD2 matching over 11 bases. The receptor was derived from a man aged 30 to 39 in good health and CMV-seronegative. Sequencing was performed on PBMCs. DNA for the CDR3: TGTGCCAGCAGACCTACTAGCGGGAGTAACGAGCAGTACTTC. The encoded protein is CASRPTSGSNEQYF.